This T cell receptor beta chain was retrieved from a study of cytomegalovirus exposure and HLA in healthy donors. Overall study context: Caucasian-associated ancestry cluster membership applied to about 80% of under 450 genotyped donors.

PCR was performed using 60 Vbeta and 13 Jbeta primers. The protocol was immunoSEQ multiplex PCR, while the TCRdb copy is restricted to in-frame clones and leaves out a portion. The data hold more than 90,000 clones, with 78% observed a single time. CDR3 size: 12 residues. Germline CDR1 reads SNHLY; CDR2 reads FYNNEI. V was cut by 5 bases and J by 9 bases, with 11 bases left in between. Overall study results and limits: What a later analysis showed was that several of the most significant clusters appeared linked to common viral pathogens. In vitro data verified a few CMV-associated chains as specific for CMV antigens. Within an earlier analysis, most TCR beta V segments proved productive either about 87% or about 30% of the time.

About this clone: No antigen is known for it.

The chain couples TRBV2 to TRBJ2-1, with no clear D. The sequence was obtained from a woman aged 60-70 years in good health and CMV-seronegative. Sequencing was done on a sample of PBMCs. The CDR3: CASSSDWLEQFF. The CDR3 DNA is TGTGCCAGCAGTAGCGACTGGCTTGAGCAGTTCTTC. The full variable domain, with the rest looked up from reference TRBV2 and TRBJ2-1, is EPEVTQTPSHQVTQMGQEVILRCVPISNHLYFYWYRQILGQKVEFLVSFYNNEISEKSEIFDDQFSVERPDGSNFTLKIRSTKLEDSAMYFCASSSDWLEQFFGPGTRLTVL.